This entry is about one TCR beta chain. This sample is part of a study of CD8 T cells in Susac syndrome. Roughly 0.5 to 1 ug RNA was reverse transcribed with random hexamers. The method of amplification for TCR beta CDR3 was immunoSEQ multiplex PCR, covering 54 Vbeta and 13 Jbeta. TCRdb re-analysed the immunoSEQ multiplex PCR reads in MiXCR, keeping a single row per CDR3 protein. The sample includes about 240,000 distinct CDR3 sequences, about 96% of them seen just once. CDR3 size: 11 residues. The sequence was obtained from a human donor with Susac syndrome. The chain links TRBV1 to TRBJ1-1. TRBV1 is given as a pseudogene. The specimen sequenced was CD4+ T cells from PBMCs. The CDR3 sequence: CTSSLGTEAFF. Here the CDR3 DNA reads TGCACCAGCAGCCTCGGCACTGAAGCTTTCTTT.